A single sample gave rise to the 25 T cell receptor beta chains below, sequenced in a study of cytomegalovirus exposure and HLA in healthy donors. Researchers ran the PCR with 60 Vbeta and 13 Jbeta primers. Assay: immunoSEQ multiplex PCR; the TCRdb copy retains only in-frame clones and omits some. Here the sample spans approximately 150,000 clones, over 75% being singletons. The source material was PBMCs. These receptors were obtained from a woman younger than 45 in good health and CMV-seronegative.

The chain has TRBV6-6 and TRBJ2-5; maybe TRBD2 (6 bases). V was clipped by 7 bases and J by 0 bases, with 15 bases between them. The CDR3 runs to 15 residues. The germline gives CDR1 MNHNY, CDR2 SVGAGI (reference sequence). The CDR3 spells CASNRLGPYQETQYF. DNA for the CDR3: TGTGCCAGCAACAGACTAGGTCCCTACCAAGAGACCCAGTACTTC.

The chain recombines TRBV10-3 with TRBJ1-1, with TRBD1 matching over 8 bases. The V gene end was trimmed by 6 bases and the J gene end by 2 bases; junction bases not matched to a gene: 5. This CDR3 region has 14 residues. Germline V CDR1 and CDR2: ENHRY, SYGVKD. The CDR3, as DNA: TGTGCCATCAGATCCGGGACAGGTAACACTGAAGCTTTCTTT. Its translation is CAIRSGTGNTEAFF.

CDR3 residues: CASRPYRTSGGSSTDTQYF. CDR3 coding DNA: TGTGCCAGCAGACCCTACCGGACTAGCGGGGGATCGAGCACAGATACGCAGTATTTT. This sequence joins TRBV9 and TRBJ2-3, with 13 bases aligning to TRBD2. Germline V lookup: CDR1 SGDLS, CDR2 YYNGEE. The junction had 12 bases not matched to a gene; V was cut back by 5 bases and J by 0 bases. The CDR3 consists of 19 residues.

This clone was counted between two and nine times. The chain combines TRBV19 with TRBJ2-7; D unresolved. Germline CDR1 is LNHDA and CDR2 is SQIVND (reference sequence). Deletions cut 5 bases from V and 3 bases from J, with 20 bases between. The CDR3 is 16 residues long. The CDR3 bases are TGTGCCAGTAGTCCCCCTAGGCGAGGTACCGACTACGAGCAGTACTTC. Translated, it gives CASSPPRRGTDYEQYF.

The chain links TRBV14 to TRBJ2-1; TRBD2 matches 8 bases. CDR1 and CDR2 (germline): SGHDN, FVKESK. This CDR3 spans 13 amino acids. Trimming at V came to 10 bases and at J to 2 bases, leaving 4 bases not matched to a gene. The CDR3: CATGTRTYNEQFF. In nucleotides, the CDR3 is TGTGCCACCGGGACTAGGACCTACAATGAGCAGTTCTTC.

The chain couples TRBV5-1 to TRBJ1-2; 8 bases are a match to TRBD1. The CDR3 covers 14 residues. With 4 bases clipped from V and 5 bases from J, the junction kept 7 bases outside the gene matches. From germline, CDR1 is SGHRS and CDR2 YFSETQ. CDR3 sequence: CASSQRGQEYGYTF. In nucleotides, the CDR3 is TGCGCCAGCAGCCAGAGGGGACAGGAGTATGGCTACACCTTC.

The chain carries TRBV19 and TRBJ1-2; D perhaps matches TRBD1 (6 bases). There are 13 residues in the CDR3. Germline V lookup: CDR1 LNHDA, CDR2 SQIVND (reference sequence). Trimming removed 5 bases at V and 2 bases at J, with 9 bases between. CDR3 nucleotides: TGTGCCAGTAGTGGAAGGGGGAACTATGGCTACACCTTC. Protein product: CASSGRGNYGYTF.

The rearrangement joins TRBV4-2 to TRBJ1-1; TRBD1 agrees at 7 bases. V lost 1 base and J lost 4; bases outside the gene matches: 6. The CDR3 has 15 residues. Germline values: CDR1 LGHNA, CDR2 YNFKEQ. The CDR3 region has the DNA TGTGCCAGCAGCCAAGGACAGGGCCGGGCCACTGAAGCTTTCTTT. This sequence encodes CASSQGQGRATEAFF.

V usage is TRBV14 and J usage is TRBJ2-2; D ambiguous. V lost 1 base to trimming and J lost 1 base, with 10 bases between them. The CDR3 has 16 residues. CDR1 is SGHDN, CDR2 FVKESK, per germline. The CDR3 spells CASSQGLLRNTGELFF. The CDR3, as DNA: TGTGCCAGCAGCCAAGGGTTACTGAGGAACACCGGGGAGCTGTTTTTT.

The chain has TRBV29-1 and TRBJ2-1; 16 bases align to TRBD2. The CDR3 contains 18 residues. The germline V gene encodes CDR1 SQVTM and CDR2 ANQGSEA. J was trimmed by 8 bases and V by 6 bases; bases with no gene match: 16. CDR3 sequence: CSVGGGLAGGFRKDEQFF. The CDR3 bases are TGCAGCGTGGGCGGGGGACTAGCGGGAGGGTTCCGGAAGGATGAGCAGTTCTTC.

The chain recombines TRBV18 with TRBJ2-3, with 11 bases identical to TRBD2. The germline V gene encodes CDR1 KGHSH and CDR2 LQKENI. This CDR3 has 16 residues. Germline trimming cut 3 bases from V and 4 bases from J; bases unmatched to any gene: 6. This CDR3 reads CASSPKTSGISDTQYF. The CDR3, as DNA: TGTGCCAGCTCACCGAAGACTAGCGGGATCTCAGATACGCAGTATTTT.

A few counts support this clone. The chain joins TRBV5-1 to TRBJ1-3; 11 positions agree with TRBD1. The CDR3 runs 15 residues. After removal of 4 bases from V and 4 bases from J, the junction contained 4 bases not matched to a gene. Looked up from germline, CDR1 is SGHRS and CDR2 is YFSETQ. CDR3: CASSKGTGGGNTIYF. The CDR3 DNA is TGCGCCAGCAGCAAAGGGACAGGGGGAGGAAACACCATATATTTT. The full variable domain, its missing parts supplied by reference TRBV5-1 and TRBJ1-3, is KAGVTQTPRYLIKTRGQQVTLSCSPISGHRSVSWYQQTPGQGLQFLFEYFSETQRNKGNFPGRFSGRQFSNSRSEMNVSTLELGDSALYLCASSKGTGGGNTIYFGEGSWLTVV.

The gene calls are TRBV27 and TRBJ2-5, with D perhaps matching TRBD2 (6 bases). The end of the DNA fits TRBJ2-7 better, so the J call may be wrong. This CDR3 region has 13 residues. Germline V gene data show CDR1 as MNHEY and CDR2 as SMNVEV (reference sequence). The CDR3 loop reads CASSLRLAYEQYF. DNA of the CDR3: TGTGCCAGCAGTTTAAGACTAGCCTACGAGCAGTACTTC.

This chain uses TRBV19 with TRBJ1-5, with a possible D match to TRBD1 (6 bases). Germline V gives CDR1 LNHDA, CDR2 SQIVND (reference sequence). The V and J ends lost 3 bases and 6 bases respectively, with 12 bases between them. This CDR3 has 14 amino acids. The DNA for the CDR3 is TGTGCCAGTAGTATGCAGGGGAAGGGTCAGCCCCAGCATTTT. Translated, it gives CASSMQGKGQPQHF.

V is TRBV5-1 and J is TRBJ2-7; 8 nucleotides agree with TRBD1. V shed 0 bases, J shed 6 bases, and the junction held 8 bases outside the gene matches. In germline, CDR1 is SGHRS, CDR2 YFSETQ. The length of the CDR3 is 15 residues. The CDR3 sequence is CASSLAVDRVLEQYF. CDR3 sequence (DNA): TGCGCCAGCAGCTTGGCCGTGGACAGGGTCCTCGAGCAGTACTTC.

V usage is TRBV27 and J usage is TRBJ2-5, with 10 bases aligning to TRBD2. V lost 5 bases to trimming and J lost 1 base; unmatched junction nucleotides: 4. The CDR3 spans 15 residues. The germline CDR1 and CDR2 sequences are MNHEY and SMNVEV (reference sequence). CDR3 sequence reads: CASSALAGGQETQYF. The CDR3 nucleotides read TGTGCCAGCAGTGCCTTAGCGGGAGGCCAAGAGACCCAGTACTTC.

The CDR3 DNA sequence: TGCGCCAGCAGCCAAGTGGCCTCGGGACAGCGAAGCCTCTATGGCTACACCTTC. Protein: CASSQVASGQRSLYGYTF. The chain employs TRBV4-1 and TRBJ1-2; 7 bases align to TRBD1. The CDR3 runs to 18 residues. CDR1 and CDR2 from the germline V gene are MGHRA and YSYEKL. V shed 1 base, J shed 4 bases, and the junction held 15 bases outside the gene matches.

J is TRBJ1-4 and V is TRBV5-4; no firm D call. V was cut by 1 base and J by 5 bases, with 12 bases left in between. CDR1 and CDR2 from the germline V gene are SGHNT and YYREEE (reference sequence). The CDR3 loop spans 15 amino acids. CDR3 nucleotides: TGTGCCAGCAGCTTGTCCGCCCTAGGCAATGAAAAACTGTTTTTT. Translating it yields CASSLSALGNEKLFF. The full variable domain, completed using reference TRBV5-4 and TRBJ1-4, is ETGVTQSPTHLIKTRGQQVTLRCSSQSGHNTVSWYQQALGQGPQFIFQYYREEENGRGNFPPRFSGLQFPNYSSELNVNALELDDSALYLCASSLSALGNEKLFFGSGTQLSVL.

The chain links TRBV10-3 to TRBJ1-1, with 7 bases aligning to TRBD1. The CDR3 length is 14 residues. Germline lookup yields CDR1 ENHRY and CDR2 SYGVKD. With 0 bases clipped from V and 7 bases from J, the junction kept 5 bases outside the gene matches. Here the CDR3 DNA reads TGTGCCATCAGTGAGTCGTGGACAGGAGATGAAGCTTTCTTT. Its translation is CAISESWTGDEAFF.

This clone was seen a few times. The V gene is TRBV7-3, the J gene TRBJ2-1; D may be TRBD1 (6 bases). The CDR3 runs 16 residues. In germline, CDR1 is SGHTA, CDR2 FQGTGA. The ends were cut back, 4 bases at V and 8 bases at J, with 21 bases in the middle. The CDR3 here is CASSSTGTLTRDEQFF. In DNA form, the CDR3 reads TGTGCCAGCAGCTCGACCGGGACACTCACTAGGGATGAGCAGTTCTTC.

The rearrangement uses TRBV27 and TRBJ2-4; D is possibly TRBD2 (5 bases). CDR1 and CDR2 from the germline V gene are MNHEY and SMNVEV (reference sequence). V shed 10 bases and J shed 6 bases, with 22 bases lying between them. CDR3 length equals 15 residues. In DNA, the CDR3 is TGTGCCACCGGTCCCTCGGGGAGTCGAACAAACATTCAGTACTTC. Translated: CATGPSGSRTNIQYF.

With respect to this clone: The same CDR3 is also encoded by other DNA sequences in this sample. The CDR3 coding sequence is TGTGCCAGCAGTGACCGGGACAGAGGCGGCTACACCTTC. Translated, it gives CASSDRDRGGYTF. The chain couples TRBV6-1 to TRBJ1-2, with 7 positions matching TRBD1. J lost 8 bases, V lost 3 bases, and 6 bases had no gene match. The CDR3 extends over 13 amino acids. CDR1 is MNHNS, CDR2 SASEGT, per germline.

Turning to this clone: Compared with germline, one end of the junction differs, possibly owing to a read error. V is TRBV6-5 and J is TRBJ2-7; 7 bases align to TRBD2. The CDR3 spans 14 residues. Germline V CDR1 and CDR2: MNHEY, SVGAGI. The CDR3 DNA follows: TGTGCCAGCAGAACTCTAGCGGCCTTCTCCGAGCAGTCCTTC. This encodes CASRTLAAFSEQSF.

The J gene is TRBJ1-5, the V gene TRBV11-2, with 7 bases identical to TRBD1. The CDR3 extends over 14 amino acids. CDR1 is SGHAT, CDR2 FQNNGV, per germline. After removal of 5 bases from V and 2 bases from J, the junction contained 3 bases not matched to a gene. The CDR3 protein is CASSRGTGNQPQHF. The CDR3 nucleotides read TGTGCCAGCAGCAGAGGGACAGGCAATCAGCCCCAGCATTTT.

The chain has TRBV2 and TRBJ2-7; 9 bases are a match to TRBD1. Germline trimming cut 3 bases from V and 4 bases from J; bases unmatched to any gene: 4. Germline V gives CDR1 SNHLY, CDR2 FYNNEI. This CDR3 contains 14 residues. The CDR3, as DNA: TGTGCCAGCAGTGACGGACAGGGGCAATACGAGCAGTACTTC. Its protein product is CASSDGQGQYEQYF.